These 5 T cell receptor beta chains came from one sample sequenced in a study of T-cell memory formation after mild COVID-19. Via MiXCR, TCRdb re-called the 5' RACE reads, giving one row per CDR3 protein. Here the sample spans 500,000 to 650,000 distinct CDR3 sequences, less than 25% being singletons. The sequenced sample was PBMCs or a T cell subset sorted from them (not recorded which). The source of these receptors is an adult woman who had mild COVID-19 (a few samples of this study predate the infection). Cell type and time point are not known.

The chain has TRBV5-1 and TRBJ1-3, with a weak D call TRBD1 (5 bases). In germline, CDR1 is SGHRS, CDR2 YFSETQ. The V gene lost 0 bases and the J gene lost 0 bases, with 13 bases spanning the gap. CDR3 length: 17 amino acids. The CDR3 nucleotides are TGCGCCAGCAGCTTGGGCTCGGGACGGCTCTCTGGAAACACCATATATTTT. Protein sequence: CASSLGSGRLSGNTIYF.

The V gene is TRBV5-1, the J gene TRBJ1-2, with a possible D match to TRBD1 (6 bases). CDR1 and CDR2 (germline): SGHRS, YFSETQ. The CDR3 loop spans 19 amino acids. With 0 bases removed from V and 2 bases from J, the gap between germline ends came to 23 bases. Here the CDR3 DNA reads TGCGCCAGCAGCTTGGCCTTGGGGAGCCCGACAGGCCTAAACTATGGCTACACCTTC. Protein product: CASSLALGSPTGLNYGYTF.

This clonotype was found many times. The rearrangement uses TRBV7-9 and TRBJ2-3, with D tentatively TRBD2 (6 bases). The CDR3 spans 17 residues. Trimming pared 5 bases from V and 3 bases from J, leaving 21 bases between. Per germline, CDR1 SEHNR and CDR2 FQNEAQ (reference sequence). CDR3 DNA sequence: TGTGCCAGCAGCCCCGGGCTAGCGCACAAGATAACAGATACGCAGTATTTT. Encoded protein: CASSPGLAHKITDTQYF.

The sample holds a few counts of this clonotype. The CDR3 protein is CASSLSSRNEAFF. CDR3 nucleotides: TGTGCCAGCAGTTTATCCAGCCGGAATGAAGCTTTCTTT. The V call is TRBV27, the J call TRBJ1-1; D unclear. CDR1 and CDR2 from the germline V gene are MNHEY and SMNVEV (reference sequence). With 0 bases removed from V and 7 bases from J, the gap between germline ends came to 9 bases. This CDR3 region has 13 residues.

This clonotype was counted a few times. The V call is TRBV10-3, the J call TRBJ2-4, with TRBD1 matching 9 bases. This CDR3 region has 14 residues. Trimming cost V 6 bases and J 7 bases; bases outside gene matches: 7. CDR1 is ENHRY and CDR2 is SYGVKD in the germline V gene. DNA for the CDR3: TGTGCCATCAGCGGGACAGGGTCTGATAACATTCAGTACTTC. Protein product: CAISGTGSDNIQYF.